This T cell receptor (beta chain) was sequenced in a study of blood T cell repertoires in COVID-19. The data were produced by immunoSEQ multiplex PCR, yet TCRdb's version contains in-frame clones alone and is incomplete. Here the sample spans some 270,000 clones, approximately 85% being singletons. This clone was recorded once. The V gene lost 5 bases and the J gene lost 5 bases, with 9 bases spanning the gap. This CDR3 has 13 residues. CDR1 and CDR2 from the germline V gene are SGHTA and FQGNSA. The source is a woman between 45 and 65 years old who had been exposed to COVID-19. The sample consisted of PBMCs or T cells enriched from blood (not recorded which). The chain uses TRBV7-2 and TRBJ2-2; no clear D. CDR3 sequence: CASSTQKTGELFF. DNA for the CDR3: TGTGCCAGCAGCACCCAGAAGACCGGGGAGCTGTTTTTT.